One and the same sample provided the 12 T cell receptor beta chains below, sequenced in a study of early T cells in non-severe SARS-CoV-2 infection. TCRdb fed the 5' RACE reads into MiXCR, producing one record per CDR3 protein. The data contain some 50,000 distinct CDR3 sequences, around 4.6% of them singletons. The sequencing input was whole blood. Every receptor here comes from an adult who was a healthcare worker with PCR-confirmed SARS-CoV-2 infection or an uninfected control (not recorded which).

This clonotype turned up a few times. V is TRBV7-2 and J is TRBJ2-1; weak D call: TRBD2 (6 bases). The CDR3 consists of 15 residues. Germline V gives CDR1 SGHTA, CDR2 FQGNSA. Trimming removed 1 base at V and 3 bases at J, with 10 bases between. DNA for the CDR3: TGTGCCAGCAGCTTAGTGTTTAGCGGCTACAATGAGCAGTTCTTC. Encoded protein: CASSLVFSGYNEQFF.

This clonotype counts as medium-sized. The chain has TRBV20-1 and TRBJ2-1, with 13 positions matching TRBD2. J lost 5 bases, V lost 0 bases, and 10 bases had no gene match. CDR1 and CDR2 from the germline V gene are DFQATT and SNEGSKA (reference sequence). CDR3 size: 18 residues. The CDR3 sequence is CSARDPLGLAGDHNEQFF. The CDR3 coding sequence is TGCAGTGCTAGAGATCCTTTAGGACTAGCGGGGGACCACAATGAGCAGTTCTTC.

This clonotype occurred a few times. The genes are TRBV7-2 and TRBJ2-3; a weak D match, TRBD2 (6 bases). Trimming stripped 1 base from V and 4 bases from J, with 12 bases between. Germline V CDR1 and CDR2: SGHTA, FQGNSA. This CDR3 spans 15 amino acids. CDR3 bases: TGTGCCAGCAGCTTAGAAGCTAGGGAGGCAGATACGCAGTATTTT. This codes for CASSLEAREADTQYF.

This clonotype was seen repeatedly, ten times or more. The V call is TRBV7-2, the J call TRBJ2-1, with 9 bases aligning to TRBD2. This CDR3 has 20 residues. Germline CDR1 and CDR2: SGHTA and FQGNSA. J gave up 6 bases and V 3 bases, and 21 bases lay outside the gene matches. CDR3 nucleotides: TGTGCCAGCAGCTTTCTTCCCGGACTAGCGCCAGGTTCTATAAGCAATGAGCAGTTCTTC. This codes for CASSFLPGLAPGSISNEQFF.

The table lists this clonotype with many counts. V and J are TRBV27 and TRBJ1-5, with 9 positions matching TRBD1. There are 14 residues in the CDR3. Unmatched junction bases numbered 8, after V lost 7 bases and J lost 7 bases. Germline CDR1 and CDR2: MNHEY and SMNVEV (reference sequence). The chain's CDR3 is CASKLQGAGQPQHF. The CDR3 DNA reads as TGTGCCAGCAAATTACAGGGGGCAGGACAGCCCCAGCATTTT.

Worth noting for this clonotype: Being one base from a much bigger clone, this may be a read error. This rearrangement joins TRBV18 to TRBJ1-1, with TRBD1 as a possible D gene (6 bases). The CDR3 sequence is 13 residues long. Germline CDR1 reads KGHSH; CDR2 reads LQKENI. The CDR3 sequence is CACSLDRNTEAFF. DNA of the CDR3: TGTGCCTGCTCGTTGGACAGGAACACTGAAGCTTTCTTT.

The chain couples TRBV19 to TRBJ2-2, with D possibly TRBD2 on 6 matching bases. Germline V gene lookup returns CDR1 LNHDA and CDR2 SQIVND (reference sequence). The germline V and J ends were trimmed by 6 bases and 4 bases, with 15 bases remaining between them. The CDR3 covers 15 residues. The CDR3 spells CASSPRLEGTGELFF. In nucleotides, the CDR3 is TGTGCCAGTAGCCCACGACTAGAGGGCACCGGGGAGCTGTTTTTT.

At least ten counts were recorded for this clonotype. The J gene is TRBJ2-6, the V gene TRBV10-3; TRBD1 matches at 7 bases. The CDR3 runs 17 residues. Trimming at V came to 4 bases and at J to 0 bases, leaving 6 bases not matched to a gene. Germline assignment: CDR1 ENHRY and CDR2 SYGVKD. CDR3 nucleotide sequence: TGTGCCATCAGTGGGGGGACAGCGTCCTCTGGGGCCAACGTCCTGACTTTC. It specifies CAISGGTASSGANVLTF.

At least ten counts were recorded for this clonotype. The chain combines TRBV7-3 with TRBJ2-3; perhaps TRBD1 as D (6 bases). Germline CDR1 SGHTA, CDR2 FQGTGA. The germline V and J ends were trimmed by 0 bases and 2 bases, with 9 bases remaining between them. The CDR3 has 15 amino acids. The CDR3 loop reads CASSLTGGFTDTQYF. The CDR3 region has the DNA TGTGCCAGCAGCTTAACAGGGGGTTTCACAGATACGCAGTATTTT. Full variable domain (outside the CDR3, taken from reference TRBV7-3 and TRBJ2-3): GAGVSQTPSNKVTEKGKYVELRCDPISGHTALYWYRQSLGQGPEFLIYFQGTGAADDSGLPNDRFFAVRPEGSVSTLKIQRTERGDSAVYLCASSLTGGFTDTQYFGPGTRLTVL.

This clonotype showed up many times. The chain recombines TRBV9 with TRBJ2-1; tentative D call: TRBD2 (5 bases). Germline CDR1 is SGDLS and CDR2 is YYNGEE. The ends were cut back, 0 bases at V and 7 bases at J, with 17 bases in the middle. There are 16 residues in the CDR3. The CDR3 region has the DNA TGTGCCAGCAGCGTAGGGTTGCAGATCGGGGAGAATGAGCAGTTCTTC. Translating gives CASSVGLQIGENEQFF.

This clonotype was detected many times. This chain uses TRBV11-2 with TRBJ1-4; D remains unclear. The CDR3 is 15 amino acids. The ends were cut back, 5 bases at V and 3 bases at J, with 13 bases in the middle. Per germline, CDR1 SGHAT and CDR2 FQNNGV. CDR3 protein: CASSPAGVANEKLFF. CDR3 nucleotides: TGTGCCAGCAGCCCCGCCGGGGTTGCTAATGAAAAACTGTTTTTT.

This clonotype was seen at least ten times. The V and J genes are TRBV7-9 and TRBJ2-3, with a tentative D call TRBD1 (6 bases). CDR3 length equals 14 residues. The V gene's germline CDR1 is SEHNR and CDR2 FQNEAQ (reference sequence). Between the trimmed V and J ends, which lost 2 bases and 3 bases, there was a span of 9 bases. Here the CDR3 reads CASSLKGGTDTQYF. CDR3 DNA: TGTGCCAGCAGCTTAAAAGGGGGTACAGATACGCAGTATTTT. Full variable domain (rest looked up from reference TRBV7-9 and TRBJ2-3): DTGVSQNPRHKITKRGQNVTFRCDPISEHNRLYWYRQTLGQGPEFLTYFQNEAQLEKSRLLSDRFSAERPKGSFSTLEIQRTEQGDSAMYLCASSLKGGTDTQYFGPGTRLTVL.